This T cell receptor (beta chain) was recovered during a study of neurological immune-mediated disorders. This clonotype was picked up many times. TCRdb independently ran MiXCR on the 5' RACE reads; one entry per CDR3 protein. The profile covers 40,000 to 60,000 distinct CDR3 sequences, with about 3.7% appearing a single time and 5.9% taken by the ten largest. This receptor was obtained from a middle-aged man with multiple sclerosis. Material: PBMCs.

CDR3 sequence reads: CASSSPDGSYEQYF. CDR3 bases: TGCGCCAGCAGCTCACCGGACGGTTCCTACGAGCAGTACTTC. The chain links TRBV5-1 to TRBJ2-7, with D unresolved. The CDR3 loop spans 14 amino acids. CDR1 is SGHRS and CDR2 is YFSETQ in the germline V gene. The V and J ends lost 3 bases and 1 base respectively, with 11 bases between them.